This T cell receptor beta chain was sequenced for a study of lymphopenia after photon versus proton radiotherapy. The study, taken as a whole, reports: Better survival with proton therapy was suggested as possible, not demonstrated. Relative stability marked proton patients; photon patients lost diversity and naive cells. Oligoclonal CD8+ Temra expansion after nadir drove photon patients' diversity drop. Larger post-nadir TCR diversity loss correlated inversely with survival in deceased patients.

Regarding this clone: Antigen unknown.

Profiled with immunoSEQ multiplex PCR; TCRdb holds only in-frame clones, not every one. The sample lists 25,000 to 30,000 clones, about 87% occurring once. The V and J ends lost 0 bases and 4 bases respectively, with 0 bases between them. The V gene's germline CDR1 is SEHNR and CDR2 FQNEAQ (reference sequence). The CDR3 length is 11 residues. The V and J genes are TRBV7-9 and TRBJ2-5; D is uncertain. The sequencing used peripheral blood, collected from a patient treated with proton-based radiotherapy. This sequence was found in a woman aged 60 to 75 with cholangiocarcinoma. Some clones in this sample may be carry-over from other donors' samples. CDR3 residues: CASSLAETQYF. CDR3 in DNA: TGTGCCAGCAGCTTAGCAGAGACCCAGTACTTC.